This T cell receptor (beta chain) comes out of a study of T-cell memory formation after mild COVID-19. This clonotype was counted between two and nine times. Each CDR3 protein is one row after TCRdb ran MiXCR on the 5' RACE reads. This table has around 450,000 distinct CDR3 sequences, 15% to 25% appearing once. Germline CDR1 is MGHRA and CDR2 is YSYEKL. This CDR3 has 14 amino acids. V was cut by 5 bases and J by 9 bases, with 17 bases left in between. Specimen: PBMCs or a T cell subset sorted from them (not recorded which). This chain uses TRBV4-1 with TRBJ2-1; D may be TRBD2 (6 bases). The TCR sequence derives from an adult woman who had mild COVID-19 (a few samples of this study predate the infection). Cell type and time point are not known. CDR3 loop: CASSSPTSSAEQFF. CDR3 nucleotides: TGCGCCAGCAGCTCCCCAACTAGCTCGGCTGAGCAGTTCTTC.